This section outlines one T cell receptor (beta chain) sequence together with its context. Antigen: not known. With 8 bases removed from V and 0 bases from J, the gap between germline ends came to 8 bases. CDR3 length: 14 residues. CDR1 and CDR2 from the germline V gene are SNHLY and FYNNEI. This sample is drawn from a study of shared clonotypes between healthy human individuals. Study-wide points: Clonotype sharing levels among donors were expected to vary with sequencing depth. Blood was the sole source, and tissue repertoires probably differ. The study found about 4.6% of naive CD4 clonotypes shared across a handful of donors.

On sorted subsets, replicate PCRs used roughly 220 ng DNA, or 30,000 or so T cell genomes. Generated by immunoSEQ multiplex PCR, the TCRdb table keeps only in-frame clones and is missing some. The table records more than 2 million clones, roughly 95% of them present only once. Sequenced sample: naive CD4+ T cells sorted from blood. Regarding subset: CD45RA+ positively selected. V usage is TRBV2 and J usage is TRBJ1-6, with D perhaps TRBD1 (5 bases). The TCR sequence derives from a man between 18 and 29 years old in good health. DNA of the CDR3: TGTGCCAGCTTAGGGGACTCCTATAATTCACCCCTCCACTTT. It is translated as CASLGDSYNSPLHF. Looking up the rest from reference TRBV2 and TRBJ1-6 gives the full variable domain: EPEVTQTPSHQVTQMGQEVILRCVPISNHLYFYWYRQILGQKVEFLVSFYNNEISEKSEIFDDQFSVERPDGSNFTLKIRSTKLEDSAMYFCASLGDSYNSPLHFGNGTRLTVT.